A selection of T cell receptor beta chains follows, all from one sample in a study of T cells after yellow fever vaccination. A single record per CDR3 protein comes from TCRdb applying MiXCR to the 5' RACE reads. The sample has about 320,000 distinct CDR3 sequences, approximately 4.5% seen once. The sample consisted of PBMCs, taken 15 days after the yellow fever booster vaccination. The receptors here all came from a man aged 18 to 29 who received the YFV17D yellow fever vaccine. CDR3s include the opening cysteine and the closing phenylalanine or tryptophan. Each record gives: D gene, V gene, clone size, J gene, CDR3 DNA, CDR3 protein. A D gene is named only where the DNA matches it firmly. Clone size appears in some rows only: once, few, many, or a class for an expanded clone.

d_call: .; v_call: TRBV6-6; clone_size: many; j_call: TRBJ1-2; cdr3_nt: TGTGCCAGCAGTTACGGGCAGTCCTATGGCTACACCTTC; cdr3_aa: CASSYGQSYGYTF
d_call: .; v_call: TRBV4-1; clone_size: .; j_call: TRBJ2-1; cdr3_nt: TGCGCCAGCAGCCAAGATCGGCAGAGTACTTACAATGAGCAGTTCTTC; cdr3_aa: CASSQDRQSTYNEQFF
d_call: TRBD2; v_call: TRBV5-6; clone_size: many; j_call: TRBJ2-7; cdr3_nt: TGTGCCAGCAGCCTCGGACTAGCGGGGACTTCCTACGAGCAGTACTTC; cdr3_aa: CASSLGLAGTSYEQYF
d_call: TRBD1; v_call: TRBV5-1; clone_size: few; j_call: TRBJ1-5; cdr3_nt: TGCGCCAGCAGCGAGGGACAGGGGAACCAGCCCCAGCATTTT; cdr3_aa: CASSEGQGNQPQHF
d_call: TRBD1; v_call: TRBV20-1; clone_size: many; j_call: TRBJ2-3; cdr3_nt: TGCAGTGCTAGAGATTGGCAGGGGGCTACAGATACGCAGTATTTT; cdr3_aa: CSARDWQGATDTQYF
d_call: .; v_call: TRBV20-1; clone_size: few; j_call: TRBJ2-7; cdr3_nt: TGCAGTGCTAGAGATATAGGCGGCTCCTACGAGCAGTACTTC; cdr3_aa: CSARDIGGSYEQYF
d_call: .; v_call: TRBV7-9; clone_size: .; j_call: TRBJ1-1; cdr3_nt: TGTGCCAGCAGCTCACCCGGGACATCTGTGGCTTTCTTT; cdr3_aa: CASSSPGTSVAFF
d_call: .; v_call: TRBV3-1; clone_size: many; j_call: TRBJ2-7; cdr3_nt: TGTGCCAGCAGCCAAGATTCGGGCCGCCAGCAGTACTTC; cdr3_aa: CASSQDSGRQQYF
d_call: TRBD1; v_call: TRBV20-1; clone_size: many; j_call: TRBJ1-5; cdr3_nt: TGCAGTGCTCCCTCAGCGGAGACAGGGGGTTTACGGCCCCAGCATTTT; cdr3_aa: CSAPSAETGGLRPQHF
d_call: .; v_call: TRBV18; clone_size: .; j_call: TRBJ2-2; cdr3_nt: TGTGCCAGCGCACCAAGACCGAACACCGGGGAGCTGTTTTTT; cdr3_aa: CASAPRPNTGELFF
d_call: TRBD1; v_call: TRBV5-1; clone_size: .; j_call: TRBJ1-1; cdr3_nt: TGCGCCAGCAGCACCTCCGGGACAGGGGGTACTGAAGCTTTCTTT; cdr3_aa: CASSTSGTGGTEAFF
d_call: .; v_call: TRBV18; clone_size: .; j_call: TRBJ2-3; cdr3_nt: TGTGCCAGCTCAAGTATTCTTCAGGGGAATTCTTACACAGATACGCAGTATTTT; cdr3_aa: CASSSILQGNSYTDTQYF
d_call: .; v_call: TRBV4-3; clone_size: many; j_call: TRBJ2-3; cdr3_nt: TGCGCCAGCAGCCAAGATTTACAGCGGGGCACAGATACGCAGTATTTT; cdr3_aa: CASSQDLQRGTDTQYF
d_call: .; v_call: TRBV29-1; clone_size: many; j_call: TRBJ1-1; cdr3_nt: TGCAGCGTTGAGAGTCGCCCAGGGACGAACACTGAAGCTTTCTTT; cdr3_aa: CSVESRPGTNTEAFF
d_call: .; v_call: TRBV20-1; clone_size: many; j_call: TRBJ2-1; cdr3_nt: TGCAGTGCTAGAGCTATCCCGAGGAATGAGCAGTTCTTC; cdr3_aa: CSARAIPRNEQFF
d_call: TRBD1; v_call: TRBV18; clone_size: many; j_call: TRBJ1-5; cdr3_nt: TGTGCCAGCTCACCCATACAGGGGGACAATCAGCCCCAGCATTTT; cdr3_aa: CASSPIQGDNQPQHF
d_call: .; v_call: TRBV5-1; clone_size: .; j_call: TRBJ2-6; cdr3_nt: TGCGCCAGCAGATTGAGGTCCGGGGCCAACGTCCTGACTTTC; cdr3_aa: CASRLRSGANVLTF
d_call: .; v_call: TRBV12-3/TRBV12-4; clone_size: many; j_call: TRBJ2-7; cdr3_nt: TGTGCCAGCAGTTCCTTCAACATGGGGGGACACGAGCAGTACTTC; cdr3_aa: CASSSFNMGGHEQYF
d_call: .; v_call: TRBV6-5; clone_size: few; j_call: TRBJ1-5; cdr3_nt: TGTGCCGCAGGGGGCAATCAGCCCCAGCATTTT; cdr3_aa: CAAGGNQPQHF
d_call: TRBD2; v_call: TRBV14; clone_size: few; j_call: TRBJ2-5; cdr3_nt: TGTGCCAGCAGCCAGAACTGGGGGGGAGAGACCCAGTACTTC; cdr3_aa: CASSQNWGGETQYF
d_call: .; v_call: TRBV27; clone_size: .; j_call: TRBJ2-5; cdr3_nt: TGTGCCAGTTGGGACGGAATACAAGAGACCCAGTACTTC; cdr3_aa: CASWDGIQETQYF
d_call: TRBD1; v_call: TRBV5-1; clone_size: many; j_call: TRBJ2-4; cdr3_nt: TGCGCCAGCGCACCGATGGACAGGGTGGAAAACATTCAGTACTTC; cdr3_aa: CASAPMDRVENIQYF
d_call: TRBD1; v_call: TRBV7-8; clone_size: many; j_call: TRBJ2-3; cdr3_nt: TGTGCCAGCAGCCCGGACAGGGTAGGCGCAGATACGCAGTATTTT; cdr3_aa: CASSPDRVGADTQYF
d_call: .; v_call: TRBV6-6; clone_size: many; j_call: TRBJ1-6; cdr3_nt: TGTGCCAGCAGTTACTTCCTCGGACGGGATTATAATTCACCCCTCCACTTT; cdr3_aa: CASSYFLGRDYNSPLHF
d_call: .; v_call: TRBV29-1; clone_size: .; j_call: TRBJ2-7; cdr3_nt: TGCAGCGTTGATCTTGGGCAGAACTACGAGCAGTACTTC; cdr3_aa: CSVDLGQNYEQYF
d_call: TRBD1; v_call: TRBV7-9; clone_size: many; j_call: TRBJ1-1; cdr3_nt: TGTGCCAGCAGCCTGGGGGACGACAGGGGTACTGAAGCTTTCTTT; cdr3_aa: CASSLGDDRGTEAFF
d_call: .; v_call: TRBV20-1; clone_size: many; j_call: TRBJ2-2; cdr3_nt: TGCAGTGCTAGGGGGGGTCCTCCCTCCGGGGAGCTGTTTTTT; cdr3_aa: CSARGGPPSGELFF
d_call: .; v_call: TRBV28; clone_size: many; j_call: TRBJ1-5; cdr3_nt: TGTGCCAGCAGTCTTAAGGAGCAGCCCCAGCATTTT; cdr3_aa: CASSLKEQPQHF
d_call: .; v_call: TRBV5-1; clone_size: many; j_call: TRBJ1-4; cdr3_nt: TGCGCCAGCAGCTTGAGGGGAGGGGGAGATGAAAAACTGTTTTTT; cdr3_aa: CASSLRGGGDEKLFF
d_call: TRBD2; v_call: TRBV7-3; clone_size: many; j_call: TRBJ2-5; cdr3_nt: TGTGCCAGCAGCTTAGTGCGGGGGGAACAAGAGACCCAGTACTTC; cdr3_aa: CASSLVRGEQETQYF
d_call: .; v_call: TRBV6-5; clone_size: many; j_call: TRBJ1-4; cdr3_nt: TGTGCCAGCAGTTACTCGGGGATCGGTGAAAAACTGTTTTTT; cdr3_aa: CASSYSGIGEKLFF
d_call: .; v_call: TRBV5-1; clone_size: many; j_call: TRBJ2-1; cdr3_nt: TGCGCCAGCAGCGCCATACCCGGGAGAAGCAATGAGCAGTTCTTC; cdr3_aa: CASSAIPGRSNEQFF
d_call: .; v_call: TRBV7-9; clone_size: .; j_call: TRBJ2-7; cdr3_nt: TGTGCCAGCAGTCACAGGAATACCTACGAGCAGTACTTC; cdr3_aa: CASSHRNTYEQYF
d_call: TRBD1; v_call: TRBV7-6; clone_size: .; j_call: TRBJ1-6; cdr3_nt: TGTGCCAGCAGCCGGGATATCCGGGACAGGGGCGATTCACCCCTCCACTTT; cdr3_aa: CASSRDIRDRGDSPLHF
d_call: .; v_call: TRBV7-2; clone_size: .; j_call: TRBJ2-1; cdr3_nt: TGTGCCAGCAAAACCGGGACAATTTACAATGAGCAGTTCTTC; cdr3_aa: CASKTGTIYNEQFF
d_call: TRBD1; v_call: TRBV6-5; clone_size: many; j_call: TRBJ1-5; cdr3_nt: TGTGCCAGCAACTGGACAGGGTCCAATCAGCCCCAGCATTTT; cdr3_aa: CASNWTGSNQPQHF
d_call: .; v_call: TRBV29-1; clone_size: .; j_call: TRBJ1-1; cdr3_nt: TGCGGGGGGTTGAACACTGAAGCTTTCTTT; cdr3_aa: CGGLNTEAFF
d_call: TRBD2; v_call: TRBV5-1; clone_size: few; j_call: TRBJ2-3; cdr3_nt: TGCGCCAGCCTGAGGACGGCTAGCGGGGACACAGATACGCAGTATTTT; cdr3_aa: CASLRTASGDTDTQYF
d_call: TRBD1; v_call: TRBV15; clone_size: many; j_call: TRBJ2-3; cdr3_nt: TGTGCCACCAGCAGTTCCGGGACAGGTTTTGTGGTACGAGCAGATACGCAGTATTTT; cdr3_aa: CATSSSGTGFVVRADTQYF
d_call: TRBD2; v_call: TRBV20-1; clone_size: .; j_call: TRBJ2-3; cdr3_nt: TGCAGTGCTTTCAGCGGGGGCCCCACAGATACGCAGTATTTT; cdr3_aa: CSAFSGGPTDTQYF
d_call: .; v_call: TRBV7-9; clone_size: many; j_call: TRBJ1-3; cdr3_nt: TGTGCCAGCAGCTTACGCCACAAGGACTCTGGAAACACCATATATTTT; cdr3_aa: CASSLRHKDSGNTIYF
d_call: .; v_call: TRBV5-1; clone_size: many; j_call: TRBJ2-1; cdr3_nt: TGCGCCAGCAGCTTCGGTCAGGTTGGTCTCTGGTTCTTC; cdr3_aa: CASSFGQVGLWFF